Listed below are T cell receptor beta chains from one sample, sequenced in a study of cytomegalovirus exposure and HLA in healthy donors. The method was immunoSEQ multiplex PCR; TCRdb's version includes in-frame clones alone and lacks a portion of them. The sample yields roughly 150,000 clones, over 80% seen once. Sequenced input: PBMCs. These receptors were collected from a woman between 18 and 30 years old in good health and CMV-seronegative. The CDR3 runs from the conserved cysteine through the conserved F or W. A D gene is named only where the DNA matches it firmly. Clone size appears in some rows only: once, few, many, or a class for an expanded clone.

cdr3_length clone_size j_call v_call d_call cdr3_nt cdr3_aa
12 NA TRBJ1-3 TRBV30 TRBD1 TGTGCCTGGGGGACAGGGCAAAACACCATATATTTT CAWGTGQNTIYF
14 few TRBJ2-7 TRBV6-6 TRBD2 TGTGCCAGCACGGCTAGCGGGCCCTCCTACGAGCAGTACTTC CASTASGPSYEQYF
14 NA TRBJ1-1 TRBV14 NA TGTGCCAGCAGCCAAGATAGGGGGGGATTTGAGGCTTTCTTT CASSQDRGGFEAFF
13 NA TRBJ2-6 TRBV7-3 NA TGTGCCAGCAGCCCCGCTGGGGCCAACGTCCTGACTTTC CASSPAGANVLTF
16 once TRBJ2-7 TRBV2 TRBD1 TGTGCCAGCAGTCCGCGCCGGGGAATGACAGGGAACGAGCAGTACTTC CASSPRRGMTGNEQYF
14 NA TRBJ1-1 TRBV7-9 NA TGTGCCAGCAGCTTAGTTAGGGGGAGCACTGAAGCTTTCTTT CASSLVRGSTEAFF
14 few TRBJ2-7 TRBV7-9 TRBD1 TGTGCCAGCAGCTTAGGAGGGGGCGGGTACGAGCAGTACTTC CASSLGGGGYEQYF
18 once TRBJ2-3 TRBV5-5 TRBD1 TGTGCCAGCAGCTTGGCCCTGACAGGGCAGTCCTACACAGATACGCAGTATTTT CASSLALTGQSYTDTQYF
16 NA TRBJ1-1 TRBV18 NA TGTGCCAGCTCACCCACTGTGACAGCCATGAACACTGAAGCTTTCTTT CASSPTVTAMNTEAFF
11 once TRBJ1-1 TRBV2 NA TGTGCCAGCAGGGAGGACACTGAAGCTTTCTTT CASREDTEAFF
13 NA TRBJ1-2 TRBV19 NA TGTGCCAGTAGTATACGCGAAAACTATGGCTACACCTTC CASSIRENYGYTF
14 NA TRBJ2-3 TRBV30 TRBD1 TGTGCCTGGAGACACAGGGGTGGCGCAGATACGCAGTATTTT CAWRHRGGADTQYF
12 NA TRBJ2-5 TRBV6-6 NA TGTGCCAGCAACAATATCGGGAAGACCCAGTACTTC CASNNIGKTQYF
13 NA TRBJ1-4 TRBV30 NA TGTGCCTGTCGGTCAGGGAAGGGTGAAAAACTGTTTTTT CACRSGKGEKLFF
13 few TRBJ1-2 TRBV29-1 TRBD1 TGCAGCGTTGAAGGGACAGGGGAATATGGCTACACCTTC CSVEGTGEYGYTF
18 NA TRBJ1-3 TRBV11-2 TRBD1 TGTGCCAGCGGTAGACAGGGGGTCCCCCGGGGCTCTGGAAACACCATATATTTT CASGRQGVPRGSGNTIYF
14 NA TRBJ1-1 TRBV5-6 NA TGTGCCAGCAGCTTGGACAGACAAAACACTGAAGCTTTCTTT CASSLDRQNTEAFF
14 NA TRBJ2-1 TRBV19 NA TGTGCCACCCGGGCGGGGCGGGCCTACAATGAGCAGTTCTTC CATRAGRAYNEQFF
16 NA TRBJ2-4 TRBV5-6 NA TGTGCCAGCAGCTTTTCCAAGATCGCGTCCAAAAACATTCAGTACTTC CASSFSKIASKNIQYF
14 NA TRBJ1-1 TRBV2 TRBD1 TGTGCCAGCAGTAAGGACAGGGGTCGGACTGAAGCTTTCTTT CASSKDRGRTEAFF
13 NA TRBJ1-1 TRBV5-1 NA TGCGCCAGCAGCTTGGTACAGGGTGGTGAAGCTTTCTTT CASSLVQGGEAFF
15 NA TRBJ2-7 TRBV7-6 TRBD1 TGTGCCAGCAGCTTAGCCCTACAGGGGACGGGCGAGCAGTACTTC CASSLALQGTGEQYF
15 NA TRBJ1-1 TRBV5-1 NA TGCGCCAGCAGCTTGGGCAGCGTAATGAACACTGAAGCTTTCTTT CASSLGSVMNTEAFF
9 NA TRBJ1-1 TRBV2 TRBD1 TGTGCCAGCAGTGTAGTGACAGGGTTT CASSVVTGF
15 NA TRBJ1-1 TRBV14 NA TGTGCCAGCAGCCAAGGGGCAGAATCCCTTGCTGGGGCTTTCTTT CASSQGAESLAGAFF
14 NA TRBJ1-1 TRBV28 NA TGTGCCAGCAGATCTCAGGGAGGGAACACTGAAGCTTTCTTT CASRSQGGNTEAFF
13 NA TRBJ1-5 TRBV19 NA TGTGCCAGTAGACAGGGAGGCAATCAGCCCCAGCATTTT CASRQGGNQPQHF
13 NA TRBJ1-5 TRBV5-8 NA TGTGCCAGCAGCTTGGAAGAGAATCAGCCCCAGCATTTT CASSLEENQPQHF
14 NA TRBJ1-2 TRBV29-1 TRBD1 TGCAGCGTGAGCGGACAGGGGCAAAACTATGGCTACACCTTC CSVSGQGQNYGYTF
12 NA TRBJ2-1 TRBV30 NA TGTGCCTGGAGCTATGGCTACAATGAGCAGTTCTTC CAWSYGYNEQFF
16 NA TRBJ2-7 TRBV5-1 NA TGCGCCAGCAGCTTGAGTTGGCAGGGGCCCCAAGGCGAGCAGTACTTC CASSLSWQGPQGEQYF
16 NA TRBJ1-1 TRBV18 TRBD1 TGTGCCAGCTCACCCTGGACAGGGGAGATGAACACTGAAGCTTTCTTT CASSPWTGEMNTEAFF
16 NA TRBJ1-1 TRBV7-2 NA TGTGCCAGCAGCTTATGGGTCCAGGGGTCTGGCACTGAAGCTTTCTTT CASSLWVQGSGTEAFF
15 NA TRBJ2-3 TRBV6-6 NA TGTGCCAGCAGTTACGAGACGGGGGGCACAGATACGCAGTATTTT CASSYETGGTDTQYF
14 NA TRBJ2-7 TRBV9 NA TGTGCCAGCAGCCCTAGGACACTGGACTACGAGCAGTACTTC CASSPRTLDYEQYF
15 NA TRBJ1-6 TRBV28 NA TGTGCCAGCAGTTTAGTACAGGCAGTGAATTCACCCCTCCACTTT CASSLVQAVNSPLHF
12 NA TRBJ1-3 TRBV28 NA TGTGCCAGCAATGAGCTTGGAAACACCATATATTTT CASNELGNTIYF
13 NA TRBJ1-4 TRBV6-5 NA TGTGCCAGCACCCCCGGGGGTAATGAAAAACTGTTTTTT CASTPGGNEKLFF
16 NA TRBJ2-2 TRBV7-9 TRBD1 TGTGCCAGCAGCTTAGGACAGGGGATAAACACCGGGGAGCTGTTTTTT CASSLGQGINTGELFF
14 NA TRBJ1-2 TRBV29-1 TRBD1 TGCAGCGTTATTCTAGGACAGGGGGCGAATGGCTACACCTTC CSVILGQGANGYTF
16 NA TRBJ1-3 TRBV6-5 NA TGTGCCAGCAGTTACGGTGGCGGAACCTCTGGAAACACCATATATTTT CASSYGGGTSGNTIYF
15 NA TRBJ1-1 TRBV2 TRBD1 TGTGCCAGCAGTGTGGACAGGGGGAGGTACGCTGAAGCTTTCTTT CASSVDRGRYAEAFF
15 NA TRBJ1-1 TRBV6-5 NA TGTGCCAGCAGGCCTACAGGTTCCATGAACACTGAAGCTTTCTTT CASRPTGSMNTEAFF
12 NA TRBJ1-1 TRBV29-1 NA TGCAGCGTGCCCACTGAGAACACTGAAGCTTTCTTT CSVPTENTEAFF
14 NA TRBJ2-7 TRBV10-1 NA TGCGCCAGCAGTGAGTCTAGGAGGGCCTACGAGCAGTACTTC CASSESRRAYEQYF